This paragraph covers one TCR beta chain sequence. Antigen: not known. The sample is drawn from a study of cytomegalovirus exposure and HLA in healthy donors. On the study more broadly: It was reported in a later analysis that the 95 to 150 validation repertoires used the same platform as the approximately 690 first-cohort repertoires.

Trimming stripped 0 bases from V and 8 bases from J, with 7 bases between. Germline loops: CDR1 SQVTM, CDR2 ANQGSEA. The CDR3 runs to 11 residues. Findings and caveats of the study: A later analysis found first-cohort TCR clusters tended to co-occur in the 110 or so validation repertoires. Some public TCRs appeared in many individuals, while most sequences were rare. It was confirmed in vitro that a few of the CMV-associated chains were specific for CMV antigens.

The assay was immunoSEQ multiplex PCR, and TCRdb's table has in-frame clones only and misses some. The sample has 65,000 to 100,000 clones; 80% to 95% are singletons. The TCR comes from a woman aged 25 to 39 in good health and CMV-seronegative. The source material was PBMCs. This chain connects TRBV29-1 to TRBJ1-2; no clear D gene. The chain's CDR3 is CSVEDPRGYTF. CDR3 nucleotides: TGCAGCGTTGAAGACCCGCGGGGCTACACCTTC.